Following are 23 T cell receptor beta chains from one sample sequenced in a study of control samples from healthy donors and cancer patients. Produced via immunoSEQ multiplex PCR; TCRdb's table is partial and in-frame only. This table holds around 41,000 clones, around 94% found once. Sequenced: blood. These receptors were taken from a man aged 55-75 years in good health.

This chain uses TRBV10-3 with TRBJ2-7; no clear D gene. Trimming stripped 6 bases from V and 0 bases from J, with 12 bases between. The CDR3 is 14 residues long. Germline lookup yields CDR1 ENHRY and CDR2 SYGVKD. CDR3 sequence reads: CAISRISSSYEQYF. CDR3 bases: TGTGCCATCAGCCGGATAAGCAGCTCCTACGAGCAGTACTTC.

This chain uses TRBV30 with TRBJ1-5; 7 bases agree with TRBD1. Germline trimming cut 3 bases from V and 1 base from J; bases unmatched to any gene: 6. This CDR3 is built from 15 residues. Per the germline V gene, CDR1 is GTSNPN and CDR2 is SVGIG (reference sequence). CDR3 DNA sequence: TGTGCCTGGAGAAACTGGGGACAGAGCAATCAGCCCCAGCATTTT. Translating it yields CAWRNWGQSNQPQHF.

The rearrangement links TRBV27 to TRBJ2-7, with TRBD2 matching 8 bases. This CDR3 is 15 amino acids long. V shed 5 bases, J shed 2 bases, and the junction held 8 bases outside the gene matches. Germline V gene data show CDR1 as MNHEY and CDR2 as SMNVEV (reference sequence). This chain's CDR3 is CASSRIAGPTYEQYF. CDR3 nucleotides: TGTGCCAGCAGTCGTATAGCGGGACCAACCTACGAGCAGTACTTC.

This rearrangement joins TRBV27 to TRBJ2-7; 7 positions agree with TRBD1. The CDR3 extends over 15 amino acids. CDR1 MNHEY and CDR2 SMNVEV come from the germline V gene (reference sequence). The junction had 8 bases not matched to a gene; V was cut back by 3 bases and J by 3 bases. Written as DNA, the CDR3 is TGTGCCAGCAGTTTGGCGACAGGGCGGATCTACGAGCAGTACTTC. Amino acid sequence: CASSLATGRIYEQYF.

The V gene is TRBV19, the J gene TRBJ1-4; 8 nucleotides align to TRBD1. The V and J ends lost 6 bases and 7 bases, in that order; junction bases with no gene match: 7. This CDR3 spans 14 amino acids. Germline V gene lookup returns CDR1 LNHDA and CDR2 SQIVND (reference sequence). Here the CDR3 DNA reads TGTGCCAGTAGCAACGGACAGGGTGTTGAAAAACTGTTTTTT. This translates into CASSNGQGVEKLFF.

DNA for the CDR3: TGTGCCAGCAGTTACCATAGTTTTGGGACAGGGAGGAACACCGGGGAGCTGTTTTTT. Its translation is CASSYHSFGTGRNTGELFF. The rearrangement links TRBV6-2 or TRBV6-3 to TRBJ2-2; the match to TRBD1 covers 9 bases. V lost 2 bases to trimming and J lost 1 base; unmatched junction nucleotides: 11. CDR1 is MNHEY and CDR2 is SVGEGT in the germline V gene. This CDR3 has 19 residues.

The gene calls are TRBV28 and TRBJ2-7; D not certain. V gave up 4 bases and J gave up 2 bases, with 3 bases separating them. The CDR3 sequence is 11 residues long. From germline, CDR1 is MDHEN and CDR2 SYDVKM. The CDR3 sequence is CASSSPYEQYF. The CDR3 DNA is TGTGCCAGCAGTTCTCCCTACGAGCAGTACTTC.

The chain carries TRBV10-2 and TRBJ1-6; D gene unclear. CDR1 is WSHSY, CDR2 SAAADI, per germline. The ends were cut back, 8 bases at V and 9 bases at J, with 14 bases in the middle. CDR3 length equals 13 residues. The CDR3 bases are TGCGCCAGCTCCGGGAAAACAAGTTCACCCCTCCACTTT. This sequence encodes CASSGKTSSPLHF.

The chain employs TRBV19 and TRBJ2-5, with D perhaps assigned TRBD1 or TRBD2 (6 bases each). Germline-derived CDR1 and CDR2 are LNHDA and SQIVND (reference sequence). V was cut by 2 bases and J by 5 bases, with 9 bases left in between. This CDR3 has 13 residues. The CDR3 here is CASSIRGDETQYF. In DNA form, the CDR3 reads TGTGCCAGTAGTATAAGGGGGGATGAGACCCAGTACTTC.

CDR3 nucleotide sequence: TGTGCCAGCAGACCGCGGCCAGACTCACCCCTCCACTTT. This sequence encodes CASRPRPDSPLHF. This chain connects TRBV7-9 to TRBJ1-6, with unresolved D. Looked up from germline, CDR1 is SEHNR and CDR2 is FQNEAQ (reference sequence). This CDR3 has 13 residues. V lost 6 bases and J lost 10, with 13 bases in between.

J is TRBJ2-7 and V is TRBV5-1; D might be TRBD1 (6 bases). Per germline, CDR1 SGHRS and CDR2 YFSETQ. The V end was cut by 0 bases, the J end by 5 bases, with 9 bases between. CDR3 size: 13 residues. The CDR3 loop is CASSLGSGDEQYF. The CDR3 nucleotides read TGCGCCAGCAGCTTGGGGTCAGGGGACGAGCAGTACTTC.

The chain couples TRBV19 to TRBJ1-5; TRBD1 is a possible D gene (6 bases). Germline-derived CDR1 and CDR2 are LNHDA and SQIVND (reference sequence). This CDR3 has 17 residues. Deletions cut 0 bases from V and 0 bases from J, with 12 bases between. CDR3 residues: CASSIDDRRYSNQPQHF. CDR3 nucleotides: TGTGCCAGTAGTATAGATGACAGGCGATATAGCAATCAGCCCCAGCATTTT.

The rearrangement joins TRBV7-3 to TRBJ2-1; D possibly corresponds to TRBD2 (5 bases). The germline V gene encodes CDR1 SGHTA and CDR2 FQGTGA. The ends were cut back, 5 bases at V and 7 bases at J, with 12 bases in the middle. CDR3 length: 13 residues. As DNA, the CDR3 is TGTGCCAGCAGCCCCGGGGTTAGGAATGAGCAGTTCTTC. Residues: CASSPGVRNEQFF.

V gene TRBV7-8 combines with J gene TRBJ1-5; D uncertain. From germline, CDR1 is SGHVS and CDR2 FQNEAQ. This CDR3 spans 15 amino acids. V gave up 0 bases and J gave up 4 bases, with 10 bases separating them. DNA of the CDR3: TGTGCCAGCAGCTTAGCCGCAGAGCCTAATCAGCCCCAGCATTTT. It yields the protein CASSLAAEPNQPQHF.

The chain is built from TRBV6-5 and TRBJ2-7; D call uncertain. Germline assignment: CDR1 MNHEY and CDR2 SVGAGI. This CDR3 is 14 amino acids long. V was trimmed by 8 bases and J by 1 base, leaving 15 bases between them. CDR3 in DNA: TGTGCCAGCCATGGACCGAGTGAATCCTACGAGCAGTACTTC. This gives the protein CASHGPSESYEQYF.

The rearrangement joins TRBV11-1 to TRBJ2-5; 10 positions agree with TRBD2. V gave up 5 bases and J gave up 1 base; unmatched junction bases: 4. The CDR3 consists of 15 residues. CDR1 and CDR2 (germline): SGHAT, FQDESV (reference sequence). The CDR3 region has the DNA TGTGCCAGCAGCCGCCGGACTAGCGGCCAAGAGACCCAGTACTTC. Residues: CASSRRTSGQETQYF.

J is TRBJ2-1 and V is TRBV4-1; 10 bases map to TRBD1. V shed 5 bases, J shed 6 bases, and the junction held 13 bases outside the gene matches. This CDR3 comprises 17 residues. CDR1 MGHRA and CDR2 YSYEKL come from the germline V gene. CDR3 in DNA: TGCGCCAGCAGCGTCTCGCCCGGGACAGGGGATTCCAATGAGCAGTTCTTC. This codes for CASSVSPGTGDSNEQFF.

V usage is TRBV5-6 and J usage is TRBJ2-7, with a possible D match to TRBD1 (5 bases). This CDR3 spans 14 amino acids. The germline CDR1 and CDR2 sequences are SGHDT and YYEEEE. The V gene lost 2 bases and the J gene lost 0 bases, with 9 bases spanning the gap. In DNA, the CDR3 is TGTGCCAGCAGCTTCCCGACAGACTCCTACGAGCAGTACTTC. This encodes CASSFPTDSYEQYF.

This chain links TRBV12-3 or TRBV12-4 with TRBJ2-2; D is unresolved. V shed 3 bases and J shed 6 bases, with 8 bases lying between them. The CDR3 contains 13 residues. CDR3 sequence reads: CASSFSEPGELFF. The CDR3 DNA follows: TGTGCCAGCAGTTTCTCAGAGCCCGGGGAGCTGTTTTTT.

The chain combines TRBV18 with TRBJ2-3, with D tentatively TRBD1 (6 bases). The ends were cut back, 5 bases at V and 2 bases at J, with 14 bases in the middle. The CDR3 extends over 15 amino acids. Germline CDR1 KGHSH, CDR2 LQKENI. CDR3 coding DNA: TGTGCCAGCTCAATAGGACAGCCCCTCACAGATACGCAGTATTTT. Residues: CASSIGQPLTDTQYF.

The V gene is TRBV7-2, the J gene TRBJ1-5; D remains ambiguous. Germline lookup yields CDR1 SGHTA and CDR2 FQGNSA. The V end was cut by 0 bases, the J end by 3 bases, with 9 bases between. The CDR3 covers 15 residues. CDR3 loop: CASSLAHSPNQPQHF. The CDR3 DNA reads TGTGCCAGCAGCTTAGCGCACAGTCCCAATCAGCCCCAGCATTTT.

This clone was picked up one time. DNA for the CDR3: TGTGCCAGCAGAACAGGGGGCGTTTACGAGCAGTACTTC. This codes for CASRTGGVYEQYF. The V call is TRBV6-6, the J call TRBJ2-7, with TRBD1 matching over 9 bases. CDR3 length: 13 residues. Germline V gene lookup returns CDR1 MNHNY and CDR2 SVGAGI (reference sequence). V lost 6 bases to trimming and J lost 4 bases; unmatched junction nucleotides: 4.

V is TRBV3-1 (or the pseudogene TRBV3-2) and J is TRBJ2-3; no definite D call. CDR3 length: 14 amino acids. Germline loops: CDR1 LGHDT, CDR2 YNNKEL (reference sequence). V was shortened by 1 base and J by 2 bases, with 7 bases between the two germline ends. CDR3 coding DNA: TGTGCCAGCAGCCAAGTCCAGACCACAGATACGCAGTATTTT. It yields the protein CASSQVQTTDTQYF.